Detailed here is one T cell receptor (beta chain). Its antigen is currently unknown. The CDR3 is 16 amino acids. Germline V gene sequence: CDR1 MGHRA, CDR2 YSYEKL. With V trimmed by 0 bases and J by 2 bases, 4 bases remained unmatched. The data belong to a study of a mutant IDH1 vaccine in newly diagnosed glioma. Across the study: Radiotherapy alone preceded vaccination by 4-6 weeks; alternatively, vaccination started with temozolomide cycles. A 62.5% male, approximately 40% female split and a mean age of roughly 37 years characterized treated patients.

Clones were sequenced by immunoSEQ multiplex PCR, and TCRdb holds only the in-frame ones, with some missing. Of about 31,000 clones listed, 81% are singletons. Time point: week 35, safety follow-up. Every vaccine dose comprised 300 ug of mutant IDH1 20-mer peptide plus topical imiquimod. The sequencing here drew on PBMCs, taken from a glioma patient whose treatment included an IDH1 peptide vaccine. The TCR originated in a man aged 25-45 years with glioma. The chain recombines TRBV4-1 with TRBJ2-4; TRBD1 matches 7 bases. CDR3 sequence: CASSQERGPPKNIQYF. The CDR3 nucleotides are TGCGCCAGCAGCCAAGAAAGGGGGCCCCCCAAAAACATTCAGTACTTC.